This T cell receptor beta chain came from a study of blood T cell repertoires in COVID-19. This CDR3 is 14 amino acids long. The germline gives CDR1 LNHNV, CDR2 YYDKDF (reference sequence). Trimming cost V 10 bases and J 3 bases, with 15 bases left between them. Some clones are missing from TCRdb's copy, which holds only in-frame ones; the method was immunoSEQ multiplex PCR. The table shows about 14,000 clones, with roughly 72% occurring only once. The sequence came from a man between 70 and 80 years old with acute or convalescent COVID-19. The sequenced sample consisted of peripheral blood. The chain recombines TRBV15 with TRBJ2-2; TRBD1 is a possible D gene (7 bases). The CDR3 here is CAIASRGDTGELFF. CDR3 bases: TGTGCCATCGCGTCCAGGGGGGACACCGGGGAGCTGTTTTTT.